This T cell receptor (beta chain) was retrieved from a study of PD-L1 blockade in urothelial cancer. The overall study: Patients previously received 0 to 3 chemotherapy regimens. At 3 weeks (second dose) and 6 weeks after starting treatment, blood was analyzed.

Time point given: peripheral blood 6 weeks after treatment start. Between 1 and 8 samples, pretreatment and on-treatment, were given by each patient. V lost 10 bases, J lost 3 bases, and 21 bases lay in between. The CDR3 is 16 amino acids. CDR1 is MNHNY and CDR2 is SVGAGI in the germline V gene (reference sequence). Synthetically made TCR analog templates were put into each PCR as spikes. Here immunoSEQ multiplex PCR was the method, and the copy in TCRdb shows in-frame clones only, minus some. The sample shows some 41,000 clones, 83% of them seen only once. The TCR originated in a man aged 60 to 75 with urothelial cancer. The sequencing used PBMCs, collected around atezolizumab (anti-PD-L1) treatment. The V and J genes are TRBV6-6 and TRBJ2-2; tentatively, D is TRBD2 (7 bases). The CDR3 protein is CATRGPGGLDTGELFF. CDR3 nucleotide sequence: TGTGCCACCCGGGGGCCGGGGGGCCTTGACACCGGGGAGCTGTTTTTT.